This is a list of T cell receptor beta chains from one sample in a study of shared clonotypes between healthy human individuals. The method was immunoSEQ multiplex PCR; TCRdb's version includes in-frame clones alone and lacks a portion of them. The data contain a few million clones, 90% to 96% of them seen just once; the ten biggest clones take up approximately 0.13%. Sequencing was performed on naive CD4+ T cells sorted from blood. The receptors here all came from a man between 18 and 29 years old in good health. CDR3s include the opening cysteine and the closing phenylalanine or tryptophan. The D gene is left open where the match is weak. Size is stated for part of the rows, as once, few or many counts, or as a class when the clone is expanded.

j_call v_call d_call clone_size cdr3_aa cdr3_nt
TRBJ1-1 TRBV27 TRBD1 - CASSLDRGWNTEAFF TGTGCCAGCAGTTTGGACAGGGGGTGGAACACTGAAGCTTTCTTT
TRBJ2-2 TRBV9 - - CASSGGQGGNIGELFF TGTGCCAGCAGCGGGGGCCAGGGAGGCAACATCGGGGAGCTGTTTTTT
TRBJ1-1 TRBV7-2 TRBD1 - CASSFRRGLEAFF TGTGCCAGCAGCTTCCGCAGGGGGCTTGAAGCTTTCTTT
TRBJ1-6 TRBV30 - - CAWSEKEGYNSPLHF TGTGCCTGGAGTGAGAAGGAGGGCTATAATTCACCCCTCCACTTT
TRBJ2-1 TRBV5-1 TRBD1 - CASSLRTGGDEQFF TGCGCCAGCAGCTTACGGACAGGGGGCGATGAGCAGTTCTTC
TRBJ2-1 TRBV14 - - CASSQGMGKAYNEQFF TGTGCCAGCAGCCAAGGAATGGGAAAGGCCTACAATGAGCAGTTCTTC
TRBJ2-3 TRBV5-1 - - CASSLAGATDTQYF TGCGCCAGCAGCTTGGCCGGGGCCACAGATACGCAGTATTTT
TRBJ2-4 TRBV28 TRBD1 - CASSFGTGLISVDIQYF TGTGCCAGCAGTTTTGGGACAGGGTTAATTTCTGTGGACATTCAGTACTTC
TRBJ2-7 TRBV29-1 TRBD2 - CSVEDRLAGAEQYF TGCAGCGTTGAAGATCGACTAGCGGGGGCCGAGCAGTACTTC
TRBJ1-1 TRBV6-1 - - CASIQGKNTEAFF TGTGCCAGCATTCAGGGAAAGAACACTGAAGCTTTCTTT
TRBJ2-5 TRBV5-4 - - CASSRMGQSYQETQYF TGTGCCAGCAGCCGAATGGGACAATCGTACCAAGAGACCCAGTACTTC
TRBJ2-7 TRBV28 - - CASSSRTASRYEQYF TGTGCCAGCAGTTCCAGGACAGCGTCCCGATACGAGCAGTACTTC
TRBJ1-1 TRBV11-2 - - CASSTQGLRTEAFF TGTGCCAGCAGCACACAGGGATTGAGGACTGAGGCTTTCTTT
TRBJ2-5 TRBV5-1 TRBD1 few CASSFGDRDQETQYF TGCGCCAGCAGCTTTGGAGACAGGGACCAAGAGACCCAGTACTTC
TRBJ2-2 TRBV4-2 - - CASSQDTALGDTGELFF TGTGCCAGCAGCCAAGATACCGCGTTAGGGGACACCGGGGAGCTGTTTTTT
TRBJ1-6 TRBV30 TRBD1 once CAWSVATGGGPLHF TGTGCCTGGAGTGTCGCGACAGGGGGGGGCCCCCTCCACTTT
TRBJ2-7 TRBV30 TRBD2 once CALSGGFNEQYF TGTGCCCTCAGCGGGGGATTCAACGAGCAGTACTTC
TRBJ1-6 TRBV1 - - CTSSQESPLHF TGCACCAGCAGCCAAGAATCACCCCTCCACTTT
TRBJ1-1 TRBV18 - - CASRSSGRDEAFF TGTGCCAGCCGATCGTCGGGGCGCGATGAAGCTTTCTTT
TRBJ2-5 TRBV5-1 TRBD1 - CASSGAQGSRETQYF TGCGCCAGCAGCGGGGCACAGGGGAGTCGGGAGACCCAGTACTTC
TRBJ2-2 TRBV6-5 TRBD2 - CASREPTSPTGELFF TGTGCCAGCAGAGAACCGACTAGCCCCACCGGGGAGCTGTTTTTT
TRBJ1-4 TRBV5-6 - - CASSPGRREKLFF TGTGCCAGCAGCCCGGGAAGACGGGAAAAACTGTTTTTT
TRBJ1-2 TRBV9 TRBD1 - CASSAAGTGSTYYGYTF TGTGCCAGCAGCGCCGCCGGGACAGGGTCGACTTACTATGGCTACACCTTC
TRBJ2-2 TRBV4-1 - - CASSQVTTGELFF TGCGCCAGCAGCCAGGTAACCACCGGGGAGCTGTTTTTT
TRBJ1-1 TRBV2 - - CASTRTNNFSGYTEAFF TGTGCCAGCACCCGGACCAACAACTTCTCGGGGTACACTGAAGCTTTCTTT
TRBJ2-1 TRBV5-1 - - CASSLAGMSYNEQFF TGCGCCAGCAGCTTGGCGGGGATGTCCTACAATGAGCAGTTCTTC
TRBJ1-6 TRBV7-2 - - CASSLEGNRNNSPLHF TGTGCCAGCAGCTTAGAGGGCAACAGGAATAATTCACCCCTCCACTTT
TRBJ2-3 TRBV5-5 TRBD2 - CASSLEPTGLAGTDTQYF TGTGCCAGCAGCTTGGAACCGACGGGACTAGCGGGGACAGATACGCAGTATTTT
TRBJ2-2 TRBV30 - - CAWSPLTGGGELFF TGTGCCTGGAGCCCCCTGACCGGAGGCGGGGAGCTGTTTTTT
TRBJ2-1 TRBV30 - - CAWIAEGTYNEQFF TGTGCCTGGATTGCGGAGGGCACCTACAATGAGCAGTTCTTC
TRBJ2-5 TRBV5-6 - - CASSGYMGAQETQYF TGTGCCAGCAGCGGGTATATGGGGGCCCAAGAGACCCAGTACTTC
TRBJ2-7 TRBV6-5 TRBD1 - CASSYTGTGNYEQYF TGTGCCAGCAGTTACACCGGGACAGGTAACTACGAGCAGTACTTC
TRBJ2-2 TRBV5-4 - - CASSFEPGGNTGELFF TGTGCCAGCAGCTTCGAACCCGGGGGAAACACCGGGGAGCTGTTTTTT
TRBJ1-5 TRBV6-5 - - CASSLQGLSNQPQHF TGTGCCAGCAGTTTACAGGGCCTCAGCAATCAGCCCCAGCATTTT
TRBJ1-6 TRBV14 - - CASSHYNLEDPPLHF TGTGCCAGCAGCCACTACAACCTTGAGGATCCACCCCTCCACTTT
TRBJ2-2 TRBV4-3 - - CASSQDFYFTGELFF TGCGCCAGCAGCCAAGATTTCTATTTTACCGGGGAGCTGTTTTTT
TRBJ2-3 TRBV5-1 - - CASSLSGSSDTQYF TGCGCCAGCAGCTTGTCTGGCAGTTCAGATACGCAGTATTTT
TRBJ2-2 TRBV5-1 TRBD2 - CASSSGLAGGIANTGELFF TGCGCCAGCAGCTCCGGACTAGCGGGAGGGATAGCGAACACCGGGGAGCTGTTTTTT
TRBJ1-1 TRBV10-3 TRBD1 once CAIRGQPNTEAFF TGTGCCATCAGGGGACAGCCGAACACTGAAGCTTTCTTT
TRBJ2-3 TRBV9 - once CASSPGAGAADTQYF TGTGCCAGCAGCCCAGGGGCGGGAGCGGCAGATACGCAGTATTTT
TRBJ2-1 TRBV19 - - CASSIGRASYNEQFF TGTGCCAGTAGTATAGGCAGGGCCTCCTACAATGAGCAGTTCTTC
TRBJ2-1 TRBV5-1 TRBD2 - CASSLVGLAGRDEQFF TGCGCCAGCAGCTTGGTGGGACTAGCGGGGAGAGATGAGCAGTTCTTC
TRBJ2-2 TRBV11-2 TRBD1 - CASSRDRLTGELFF TGTGCCAGCAGCAGGGACAGACTCACCGGGGAGCTGTTTTTT
TRBJ1-1 TRBV28 - - CASSQTPENTEAFF TGTGCCAGCAGTCAGACACCCGAGAACACTGAAGCTTTCTTT
TRBJ2-5 TRBV5-1 - - CASSLVGTGETQYF TGCGCCAGCAGCTTGGTGGGGACGGGGGAGACCCAGTACTTC